These T cell receptor beta chains were read from a single sample in a study of T cell responses to AZD1222 COVID-19 vaccine. Here immunoSEQ multiplex PCR was the method, and the copy in TCRdb shows in-frame clones only, minus some. The sample holds roughly 100,000 clones, about 87% seen once. The sequences come from peripheral blood, collected on day 0 of AZD1222 vaccination. The receptor set was obtained from an adult in good health. Each CDR3 is given with its conserved first and last residue. Each record gives: V gene, J gene, D gene, clone size, CDR3 DNA, CDR3 protein. The D gene is left open where the match is weak. The listing skips clone size in some rows; elsewhere it reads once, few, many or a size class.

TRBV5-4	TRBJ1-1	-	-	TGTGCCAGCAGCACGGGCCCGGCTGAAGCTTTCTTT	CASSTGPAEAFF
TRBV12-5	TRBJ2-5	-	once	TGTGCTAGTGTCTTGGGATCCGGGCAAGAGACCCAGTACTTC	CASVLGSGQETQYF
TRBV10-2	TRBJ2-7	-	-	TGCGCCAGCAGAGACAGGTTTGGGAACGAGCAGTACTTC	CASRDRFGNEQYF
TRBV4-2	TRBJ2-5	-	-	TGTGCCAGCTCGGATACAGGCAGTCCTCTTTCTTCAGGGGCCCAGTACTTC	CASSDTGSPLSSGAQYF
TRBV6-5	TRBJ1-2	-	-	TGTGCCAGCAGTCCGACAGGAAAGCGGGGCTACACCTTC	CASSPTGKRGYTF
TRBV21-1	TRBJ2-5	-	-	TGTGCCAGCAGCATACGTCCCCCCCCGGACCCCCAAGAGACCCAGTACTTC	CASSIRPPPDPQETQYF
TRBV11-2	TRBJ2-3	TRBD2	-	TGTGCCAGCAGCCCCCGGACTAGCGGGGGGGATACGCAGTATTTT	CASSPRTSGGDTQYF
TRBV4-3	TRBJ2-1	TRBD2	-	TGCGCCAGCAGCCAACAGCCATCGACTAGCTCCGATGAGCAGTTCTTC	CASSQQPSTSSDEQFF
TRBV12-5	TRBJ2-1	-	medium-sized	TGTGCTAGTGAGATCTACAATGAGCAGTTCTTC	CASEIYNEQFF
TRBV7-8	TRBJ2-5	-	-	TGTGCCAGCAGCTTAGCGGCAGGGCAAGAGACCCAGTACTTC	CASSLAAGQETQYF
TRBV6-5	TRBJ2-7	TRBD1	-	TGTGCCAGCATGAGGGGGCCCTCCTACGAGCAGTACTTC	CASMRGPSYEQYF
TRBV12-3/TRBV12-4	TRBJ1-6	-	-	TGTGCCAGCAGTTTTCCCAGGTCACCCCTCCACTTT	CASSFPRSPLHF
TRBV14	TRBJ2-5	TRBD2	few	TGTGCCAGCAGCCTCTGGAGTAGCGGGAGGACCCTCCAAGAGACCCAGTACTTC	CASSLWSSGRTLQETQYF
TRBV3-1/TRBV3-2	TRBJ1-1	-	-	TGTGCCAACCAAGACGAGGGGGACATCCCTAGTCGCACTGAAGCTTTCTTT	CANQDEGDIPSRTEAFF
TRBV2	TRBJ1-4	-	-	TGTGCCAGCAGTGGAGTGATGGGGGGCGCTGAAAAACTGTTTTTT	CASSGVMGGAEKLFF
TRBV12-5	TRBJ2-5	-	-	TGTGCTAGTGGTTTGGGGGCCGGGGAGACCCAGTACTTC	CASGLGAGETQYF
TRBV11-2	TRBJ2-1	-	-	TGTGCCAGCAGCACCAGTGGGGGGTACAATGAGCAGTTCTTC	CASSTSGGYNEQFF
TRBV10-3	TRBJ2-2	TRBD1	-	TGTGCCATCAGCGGACAGGGGCACACCGGGGAGCTGTTTTTT	CAISGQGHTGELFF
TRBV6-5	TRBJ1-6	-	-	TGTGCCAGCAGGAGAGGGCTCTCCTATAATTCACCCCTCCACTTT	CASRRGLSYNSPLHF
TRBV6-2/TRBV6-3	TRBJ2-1	-	-	TGTGCCAGCAGTTATATGGCGGGTGAGCAGTTCTTC	CASSYMAGEQFF
TRBV7-6	TRBJ1-5	-	-	TGTGCCAGCAGCTCTAGGGAGAGGCAGCCCCAGCATTTT	CASSSRERQPQHF
TRBV7-2	TRBJ1-2	-	-	TGTGCCAGCAGCTTCGGTCGGTTTCGGGACTATGGCTACACCTTC	CASSFGRFRDYGYTF
TRBV3-1/TRBV3-2	TRBJ1-2	-	-	TGTGCCAGCAGCCACCTACTGTTGGGCTACACCTTC	CASSHLLLGYTF